The rows below give T cell receptor beta chains drawn from one sample of a study of cytomegalovirus exposure and HLA in healthy donors. TCRdb's copy holds only in-frame clones and misses some; the assay was immunoSEQ multiplex PCR. The sample records about 130,000 clones, around three quarters being singletons. Sample: PBMCs. All receptors come from a man between 25 and 39 years old in good health. Each CDR3 is given with its conserved first and last residue. A D gene is named only where the DNA matches it firmly. Clone sizes are given selectively: once, few, many, or a class where the clone is expanded.

>NA|14|TRBJ1-1|NA|TRBV7-2
TGTGCCAGCAGCTACTCCCGCGGCGGCGCTGAAGCTTTCTTT
CASSYSRGGAEAFF
>NA|14|TRBJ1-5|NA|TRBV19
TGTGCCAGTAGCTTAGGGGCGTCCGATCAGCCCCAGCATTTT
CASSLGASDQPQHF
>NA|18|TRBJ2-7|TRBD2|TRBV9
TGTGCCAGCAGCGTCTCCGGGATCACACCCCTAGCGGGAGACGAGCAGTACTTC
CASSVSGITPLAGDEQYF
>NA|12|TRBJ1-6|NA|TRBV13
TGTGCCAGCAGCTCTTACAAGTATCCCCTCCACTTT
CASSSYKYPLHF
>NA|12|TRBJ2-7|NA|TRBV30
TGTGCCTGGACAGGAAACAACTACGAGCAGTACTTC
CAWTGNNYEQYF
>NA|17|TRBJ2-2|TRBD2|TRBV18
TGTGCCAGCTCACCACGCTCTAGCGGGAGCGTGACCGGGGAGCTGTTTTTT
CASSPRSSGSVTGELFF
>few|15|TRBJ1-3|NA|TRBV5-1
TGCGCCAGCAGCTTGGAAGGGAGGGCTGGAAACACCATATATTTT
CASSLEGRAGNTIYF
>NA|16|TRBJ1-5|TRBD1|TRBV10-2
TGCGCCAGCAGCCCGACGTACGGGACAGGGAGTCAGCCCCAGCATTTT
CASSPTYGTGSQPQHF
>NA|15|TRBJ1-2|TRBD1|TRBV29-1
TGCAGCGTTGATGGGGACGGACAGGAGAACTATGGCTACACCTTC
CSVDGDGQENYGYTF
>NA|16|TRBJ2-7|NA|TRBV4-1
TGCGCCAGCAGCCTAAGTCCCCAGGGCAGCTCCTACGAGCAGTACTTC
CASSLSPQGSSYEQYF
>NA|15|TRBJ1-6|NA|TRBV6-5
TGTGCCAGCAGTTACTCCGGGGGGCGGAATTCACCCCTCCACTTT
CASSYSGGRNSPLHF
>NA|13|TRBJ2-2|NA|TRBV7-9
TGTGCCAGCAGCCCGGGTCGCACCGGGGAGCTGTTTTTT
CASSPGRTGELFF
>NA|15|TRBJ2-1|TRBD1|TRBV7-9
TGTGCCAGCAGCTCACCGGGACAGGGAAACAATGAGCAGTTCTTC
CASSSPGQGNNEQFF
>few|14|TRBJ2-4|TRBD2|TRBV7-9
TGTGCCAGCAGCACACGGACTAGCGGGGACATTCAGTACTTC
CASSTRTSGDIQYF
>few|16|TRBJ2-7|NA|TRBV28
TGTGCCAGCAGACCCTATGTAGGGGGACGGGGCTACGAGCAGTACTTC
CASRPYVGGRGYEQYF
>NA|15|TRBJ2-4|TRBD2|TRBV5-1
TGCGCCAGCAGCTCGGGACTAGGTATCGTAAACATTCAGTACTTC
CASSSGLGIVNIQYF
>NA|17|TRBJ2-2|TRBD2|TRBV7-6
TGTGCCAGCAGCAGGGGGATAGCGGGAGCGATCACCGGGGAGCTGTTTTTT
CASSRGIAGAITGELFF
>NA|14|TRBJ2-1|NA|TRBV21-1
TGTGCCAGCAGCAAATGCCAGCCTAGTGATGAGCAGTTCTTC
CASSKCQPSDEQFF
>NA|15|TRBJ1-4|TRBD1|TRBV11-2
TGTGCCAGCAGCTTGGTGAGGGGGCTTCGCGAAAAACTGTTTTTT
CASSLVRGLREKLFF
>NA|19|TRBJ2-1|TRBD1|TRBV7-3
TGTGCCAGCAGCCAAGCCCCAAAGGGGGCGAGGGGCTCCTACAATGAGCAGTTCTTC
CASSQAPKGARGSYNEQFF
>NA|13|TRBJ2-2|TRBD1|TRBV9
TGTGCCAGCAGCCCAGGGGGCACCGGGGAGCTGTTTTTT
CASSPGGTGELFF
>NA|15|TRBJ1-3|NA|TRBV6-5
TGTGCCAGCAGCCCCCGTCTTGGAGGGGGAAACACCATATATTTT
CASSPRLGGGNTIYF
>few|13|TRBJ1-5|NA|TRBV7-6
TGTGCCAGCAGCTTAGCGGCGGATCAGCCCCAGCATTTT
CASSLAADQPQHF
>NA|16|TRBJ1-3|NA|TRBV9
TGTGCCAGCAGCGTGGATCAGGGTGGCTCTGGAAACACCATATATTTT
CASSVDQGGSGNTIYF
>once|12|TRBJ1-1|TRBD1|TRBV2
TGTGCCAGCAGAAGACAGGGTCGTGAAGCTTTCTTT
CASRRQGREAFF
>NA|15|TRBJ1-3|NA|TRBV2
TGTGCCAGCAGGAAACAGGGAAGCTCTGGAAACACCATATATTTT
CASRKQGSSGNTIYF
>NA|12|TRBJ2-1|TRBD1|TRBV29-1
TGCAGCACCAACAGGGGGCTGAATGAGCAGTTCTTC
CSTNRGLNEQFF
>NA|16|TRBJ2-1|TRBD1|TRBV5-5
TGTGCCAGCAGCTTGGGCTACAGGGGGCGGATCGATGAGCAGTTCTTC
CASSLGYRGRIDEQFF
>NA|15|TRBJ2-7|TRBD1|TRBV14
TGTGCCAGCAGCCAAGGGAACGACAGGGCGTACGAGCAGTACTTC
CASSQGNDRAYEQYF
>NA|15|TRBJ1-1|TRBD1|TRBV7-9
TGTGCCAGCAGCTTAAGGACAGGGGGGGTCACTGAAGCTTTCTTT
CASSLRTGGVTEAFF
>NA|16|TRBJ2-1|NA|TRBV25-1
TGTGCCAGCAGTGAATATACCGGGCCCCCGGGAAATGAGCAGTTCTTC
CASSEYTGPPGNEQFF
>NA|17|TRBJ2-7|TRBD2|TRBV30
TGTGCCTGGAGTACCCCCGGGACTAGCGGGAGAGGCTACGAGCAGTACTTC
CAWSTPGTSGRGYEQYF
>NA|14|TRBJ1-3|NA|TRBV11-3
TGTGCCAGCAGCCTTAGGGGGTATGGAAACACCATATATTTT
CASSLRGYGNTIYF
>NA|15|TRBJ2-7|TRBD1|TRBV6-5
TGTGCCAGCAGCCAACCGGGACAGGGAGTCTACGAGCAGTACTTC
CASSQPGQGVYEQYF
>few|18|TRBJ2-1|TRBD1|TRBV30
TGTGCCGCAGGTTCCGGGACAGGGGGCCAGAGCTCCTACAATGAGCAGTTCTTC
CAAGSGTGGQSSYNEQFF
>NA|15|TRBJ2-7|NA|TRBV7-2
TGTGCCAGCAGCTTAGCCACAGGGTGGTCCTACGAGCAGTACTTC
CASSLATGWSYEQYF
>NA|15|TRBJ2-7|TRBD2|TRBV18
TGTGCCAGCTCACCATCCCCAGCGGGAGGAGCCGAGCAGTACTTC
CASSPSPAGGAEQYF
>NA|14|TRBJ1-1|NA|TRBV7-3
TGTGCCAGCAGGCAAGACAGGATTAACACTGAAGCTTTCTTT
CASRQDRINTEAFF
>few|15|TRBJ2-2|TRBD2|TRBV7-3
TGTGCCAGCAGCTCCCCGGGGGGAAACACCGGGGAGCTGTTTTTT
CASSSPGGNTGELFF
>NA|12|TRBJ2-7|TRBD1|TRBV5-6
TGTGCCAGCAGCTTTTCTCGACAGGGGATGTACTTC
CASSFSRQGMYF
>NA|17|TRBJ2-3|TRBD2|TRBV7-2
TGTGCCAGCAGCCCCGGTAACAGCGGGAGGGTGGCAGATACGCAGTATTTT
CASSPGNSGRVADTQYF
>NA|13|TRBJ1-5|TRBD1|TRBV7-9
TGTTCCAGCAGCCAACAGGGGGATCAGCCCCAGCATTTT
CSSSQQGDQPQHF
>NA|13|TRBJ1-6|NA|TRBV6-1
TGTGCCAGCAGGGCAGGGACAAATTCACCCCTCCACTTT
CASRAGTNSPLHF
>NA|16|TRBJ2-1|NA|TRBV4-1
TGCGCCAGCAGCCAGCTATTAGGGGTGTCTCGGATTGAGCAGTTCTTC
CASSQLLGVSRIEQFF
>once|19|TRBJ2-1|TRBD2|TRBV7-8
TGTGCCAGCAGCTTAGGGACGATGAGCGGGATGAGGTCCTACAATGAGCAGTTCTTC
CASSLGTMSGMRSYNEQFF